These T cell receptor beta chains were read from a single sample in a study of Ad26.COV2.S vaccination and SARS-CoV-2 variants. The data were produced by immunoSEQ multiplex PCR, yet TCRdb's version contains in-frame clones alone and is incomplete. In the table there are hundreds of thousands of clones, about 90% of which are singletons. The starting material was peripheral blood, obtained after recovery from COVID-19. The source of these receptors is a human donor who had recovered from COVID-19. Both conserved end residues are part of each CDR3. The order of the fields is V gene, D gene, J gene, clone size, CDR3 protein. D genes are given only for firm matches. The size of a clone is reported for some rows only, either as once, few or many, or as a class for expanded clones.

TRBV7-9,.,TRBJ2-1,.,CASSRTATTRDEQFF
TRBV6-6,.,TRBJ2-5,.,CASSYFRVQETQYF
TRBV5-5,.,TRBJ1-5,.,CASAGQGDQPQHF
TRBV2,.,TRBJ1-1,.,CASMTDDREAFF
TRBV7-9,TRBD2,TRBJ2-7,.,CASSPTGGLAGVEQYF
TRBV6-5,.,TRBJ2-7,.,CASSYSSQYEQYF
TRBV12-5,.,TRBJ1-5,few,CASGLGRQPQHF
TRBV3-1/TRBV3-2,.,TRBJ1-2,.,CASSPTWGDYGYTF
TRBV6-2/TRBV6-3,TRBD1,TRBJ2-3,.,CASSRPGTGGPDTQYF
TRBV19,.,TRBJ1-2,.,CASSIDSRGYTF
TRBV5-6,.,TRBJ2-5,.,CASSLEDSGKTQYF
TRBV7-8,.,TRBJ1-2,.,CASSLAPRGAALANYGYTF
TRBV11-2,TRBD2,TRBJ2-3,.,CASSLAGTRVTDTQYF
TRBV6-5,.,TRBJ1-1,.,CASSGFSTEAFF
TRBV6-6,TRBD1,TRBJ1-4,.,CASSRPTGSNEKLFF
TRBV7-9,.,TRBJ2-3,.,CASTPPRGITDTQYF
TRBV11-2,.,TRBJ2-3,.,CASSLIVGMGTDTQYF
TRBV6-2/TRBV6-3,.,TRBJ1-1,.,CASSYYGHRNTEAFF
TRBV19,TRBD2,TRBJ2-2,.,CASNLLAGATGELFF
TRBV11-2,.,TRBJ1-1,.,CASSSRAPEVAFF
TRBV5-6,.,TRBJ1-3,few,CASSFWGSSGNTIYF
TRBV5-1,.,TRBJ2-3,.,CASSLGSTSDSRTDTQYF
TRBV15,TRBD1,TRBJ1-2,.,CATSLQGIGYTF
TRBV20-1,.,TRBJ1-1,once,CSASRGRDTEAFF
TRBV13,.,TRBJ2-1,.,CASSPTPWGRNEQFF
TRBV20-1,.,TRBJ1-1,.,CSASVGGRVSTEAFF
TRBV3-1/TRBV3-2,.,TRBJ2-1,once,CASSPSYSDNEQFF
TRBV6-5,.,TRBJ2-7,.,CASSYSNHGSYEQYF
TRBV6-2/TRBV6-3,.,TRBJ2-5,.,CASSYPGLETQYF
TRBV10-3,TRBD1,TRBJ1-1,.,CAISGGTGRGTEAFF
TRBV7-9,.,TRBJ2-5,.,CASSLPAKETQYF
TRBV7-7,.,TRBJ2-1,.,CASSLGPSYNEQFF
TRBV4-1,.,TRBJ2-7,.,CASRNTLKGAGGYEQYF
TRBV29-1,TRBD2,TRBJ2-7,.,CSESSGAHYEQYF
TRBV7-2,.,TRBJ1-1,.,CASSEILQGSEAFF
TRBV7-6,.,TRBJ2-6,.,CASSLPASSGANVLTF
TRBV7-7,.,TRBJ1-5,.,CASSLPTDVVQPQHF
TRBV2,TRBD1,TRBJ1-2,.,CASSENRGTGGYTF
TRBV15,TRBD1,TRBJ1-1,.,CATSRDDRVNTEAFF
TRBV5-5,.,TRBJ2-3,.,CASSLRPPDTQYF
TRBV3-1/TRBV3-2,.,TRBJ1-3,.,CASSPGFSGNTIYF
TRBV9,.,TRBJ1-3,.,CASSVNPTPGAGNTIYF